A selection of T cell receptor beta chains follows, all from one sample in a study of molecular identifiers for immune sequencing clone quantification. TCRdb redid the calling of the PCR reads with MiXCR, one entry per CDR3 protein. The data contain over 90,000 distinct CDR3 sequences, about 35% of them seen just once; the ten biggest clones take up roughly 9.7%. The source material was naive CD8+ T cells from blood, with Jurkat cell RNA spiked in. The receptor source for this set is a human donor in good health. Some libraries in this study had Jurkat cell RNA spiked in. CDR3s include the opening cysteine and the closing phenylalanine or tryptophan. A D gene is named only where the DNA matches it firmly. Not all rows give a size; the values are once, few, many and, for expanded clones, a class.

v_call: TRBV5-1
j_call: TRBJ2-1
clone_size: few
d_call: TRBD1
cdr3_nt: TGCGCCAGCAGCAGCCGGGACAGTCTAGGGAATGAGCAGTTCTTC
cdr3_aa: CASSSRDSLGNEQFF

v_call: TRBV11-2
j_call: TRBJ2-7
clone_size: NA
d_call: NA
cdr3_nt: TGTGCCAGCAGCTTCTGGAGGGGGGGCGAGCAGTACTTC
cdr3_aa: CASSFWRGGEQYF

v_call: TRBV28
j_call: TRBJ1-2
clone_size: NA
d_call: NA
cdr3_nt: TGTGTCAGCGGCAGGGTACCGGCTAACTATGGCTACACCTTC
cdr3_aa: CVSGRVPANYGYTF

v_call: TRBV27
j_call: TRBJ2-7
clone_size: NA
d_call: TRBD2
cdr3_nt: TGTGCCAGCAGCCTATCTAGCGGGAGGTACGAGCAGTACTTC
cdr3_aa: CASSLSSGRYEQYF

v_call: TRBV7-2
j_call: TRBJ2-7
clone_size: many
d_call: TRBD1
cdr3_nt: TGTGCCAGCAGCCCAAAGGGACAGCACTTGATCGAGCAGTACTTC
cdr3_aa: CASSPKGQHLIEQYF

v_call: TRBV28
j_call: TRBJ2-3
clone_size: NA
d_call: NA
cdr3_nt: TGTGCCAGCAGTTTATTATCCCGGAAGACGGATACGCAGTATTTT
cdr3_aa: CASSLLSRKTDTQYF

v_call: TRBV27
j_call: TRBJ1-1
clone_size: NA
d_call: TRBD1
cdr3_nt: TGTGCCAGTAGGATTGACAGGGGGCTGGGCACTGAAGCTTTCTTT
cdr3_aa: CASRIDRGLGTEAFF

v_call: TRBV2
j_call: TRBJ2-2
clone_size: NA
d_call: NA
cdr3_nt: TGTGCCAGTCAGGATCAGGGCACCGGGGAGCTGTTTTTT
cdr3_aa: CASQDQGTGELFF

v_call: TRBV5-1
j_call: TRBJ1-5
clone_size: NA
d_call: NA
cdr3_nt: TGCGCCAGCAGCTGGGGACCGTATAGCAATCAGCCCCAGCATTTT
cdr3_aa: CASSWGPYSNQPQHF

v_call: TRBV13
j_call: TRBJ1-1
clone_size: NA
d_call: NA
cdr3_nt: TGTGCCAGCAGCTTAGCCCATAGAATGATCACTGAAGCTATCTTT
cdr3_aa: CASSLAHRMITEAIF

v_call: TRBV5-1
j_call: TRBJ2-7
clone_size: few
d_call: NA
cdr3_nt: TGCGCCAGCAGCTTAAGCCGACCAGGAACCTTATCCTACGAGCAGTACTTC
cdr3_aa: CASSLSRPGTLSYEQYF

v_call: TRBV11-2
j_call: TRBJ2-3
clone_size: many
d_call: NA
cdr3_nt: TGTGCCAGCAGCTTAGTAGCGTCCCGCACAGATACGCAGTATTTT
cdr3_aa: CASSLVASRTDTQYF

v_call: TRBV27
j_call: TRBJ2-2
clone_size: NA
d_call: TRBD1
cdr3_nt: TGTGCCTGCTGTCCCGACAGGGGACTCACCGGGGAGCTGTTTTTT
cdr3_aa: CACCPDRGLTGELFF

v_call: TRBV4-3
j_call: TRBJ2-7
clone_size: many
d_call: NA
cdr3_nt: TGCGCCAGCAGCCAAAGCCGGACCAGCTACGAGCAGTACTTC
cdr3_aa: CASSQSRTSYEQYF

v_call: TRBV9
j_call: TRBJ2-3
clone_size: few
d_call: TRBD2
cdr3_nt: TGTGCCAGCGGAGCGGGAGGGCCCACAGATACGCAGTATTTT
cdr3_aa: CASGAGGPTDTQYF

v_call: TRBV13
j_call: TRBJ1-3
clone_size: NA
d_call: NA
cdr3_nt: TGTGCCAGCAGCTTAGTGAGCCGTCCTGGAAACACCATATATTTT
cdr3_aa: CASSLVSRPGNTIYF

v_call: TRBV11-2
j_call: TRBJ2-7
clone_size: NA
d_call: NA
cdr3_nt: TGTGCCAGCAGCCAGACAGGAGGATACGAGCAGTACTTC
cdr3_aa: CASSQTGGYEQYF

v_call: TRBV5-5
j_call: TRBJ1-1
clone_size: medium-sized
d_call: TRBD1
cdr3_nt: TGTGCCAGCAGTTTTACAGGGGAGGAAGCTTTCTTT
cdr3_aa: CASSFTGEEAFF

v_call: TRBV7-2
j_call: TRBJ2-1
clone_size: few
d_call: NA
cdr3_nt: TGTGCCAGCAGCTTAGTTGGAACTAGAGACAATGAGCAGTTCTTC
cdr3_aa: CASSLVGTRDNEQFF

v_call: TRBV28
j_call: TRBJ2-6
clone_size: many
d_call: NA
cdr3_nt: TGTGCCAGCAGCCTCTGGGGCTCCGGGGCCAACGTCCTGACTTTC
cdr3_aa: CASSLWGSGANVLTF

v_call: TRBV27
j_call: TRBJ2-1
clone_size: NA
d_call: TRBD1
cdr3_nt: TGTGCCAGCAGTTTCGAGCAGGGGGCTGACAATGAGCAGTTCTTC
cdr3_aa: CASSFEQGADNEQFF